This T cell receptor (beta chain) came from a study of blood T cell repertoires in COVID-19. At the level of the study: Samples of COVID-19 (acute and convalescent) were obtained from the United States, Italy and Spain.

J was trimmed by 3 bases and V by 7 bases; bases with no gene match: 7. The CDR3 is 15 residues long. Germline-derived CDR1 and CDR2 are MDHEN and SYDVKM. Sequenced by immunoSEQ multiplex PCR; TCRdb stores in-frame clones only, minus some. The sample consists of 200,000 or so clones, about 80% of them appearing once. The V call is TRBV28, the J call TRBJ1-5, with TRBD1 identical over 9 bases. The sequenced sample was peripheral blood. The TCR was taken from a human donor with acute or convalescent COVID-19. The donor label of this sample is uncertain. The CDR3 sequence: CASTPTGGINQPQHF. CDR3 coding DNA: TGTGCCAGCACCCCGACAGGGGGAATCAATCAGCCCCAGCATTTT.